The 8 T cell receptor beta chains listed next were all sequenced from one sample in a study of CD8 T cells in ankylosing spondylitis. MiXCR was run by TCRdb on the 5' RACE reads, yielding one entry per CDR3 protein. The table lists some 340,000 distinct CDR3 sequences, roughly 15% of them singletons. The sample consisted of blood, either unsorted or a sorted T cell fraction (not recorded which). These receptor sequences come from a male donor with ankylosing spondylitis or in good health (not recorded which).

The chain has TRBV28 and TRBJ2-5; D is unresolved. V was shortened by 6 bases and J by 5 bases, with 10 bases between the two germline ends. The CDR3 is made up of 12 amino acids. Germline CDR1 MDHEN, CDR2 SYDVKM. CDR3 nucleotides: TGTGCCAGCAGCTCCGGCCTGGAGACCCAGTACTTC. It is translated as CASSSGLETQYF.

The chain uses TRBV5-1 and TRBJ2-5; D uncertain. V lost 6 bases and J 2 bases, leaving 14 bases between the germline ends. Germline assignment: CDR1 SGHRS and CDR2 YFSETQ. The CDR3 sequence is 14 residues long. The CDR3 loop reads CASTPQREQETQYF. The CDR3 region has the DNA TGCGCCAGCACCCCGCAACGAGAGCAAGAGACCCAGTACTTC.

In its sample, this clonotype was seen many times. A junction boundary mismatches the germline segment, possibly from a read error. Written as DNA, the CDR3 is TGTGCCAGCACAGGGGGCAACGTCCTGACTTTC. Protein: CASTGGNVLTF. V is TRBV12-3 or TRBV12-4 and J is TRBJ2-6, with 7 bases matching TRBD1. The CDR3 runs 11 residues.

This clonotype was detected only a few times. This chain uses TRBV19 with TRBJ2-6; no clear D. V lost 6 bases and J 6 bases, leaving 15 bases between the germline ends. From germline, CDR1 is LNHDA and CDR2 SQIVND (reference sequence). The CDR3 has 15 residues. CDR3 protein: CASRKAPTEANVLTF. CDR3 DNA sequence: TGTGCCAGTAGGAAAGCCCCAACCGAGGCCAACGTCCTGACTTTC.

The chain has TRBV29-1 and TRBJ2-6; TRBD1 matches 7 bases. This CDR3 has 14 residues. Germline-derived CDR1 and CDR2 are SQVTM and ANQGSEA. The ends lost 5 bases at V and 4 bases at J; junction bases unmatched: 5. The CDR3 nucleotides read TGCAGCGTTCATACAGGGGCGGGGGCCAACGTCCTGACTTTC. Translating it yields CSVHTGAGANVLTF.

This clonotype has only a few counts. V and J are TRBV5-1 and TRBJ2-5; D ambiguous. This CDR3 is built from 14 residues. V shed 0 bases and J shed 3 bases, with 9 bases lying between them. Per germline, CDR1 SGHRS and CDR2 YFSETQ. CDR3 bases: TGCGCCAGCAGCTTGGGGCCCGGAAAAGAGACCCAGTACTTC. It encodes CASSLGPGKETQYF.

The V and J genes are TRBV25-1 and TRBJ2-5, with a weak D call TRBD2 (6 bases). Per the germline V gene, CDR1 is MGHDK and CDR2 is SYGVNS. Trimming pared 0 bases from V and 5 bases from J, leaving 13 bases between. CDR3 size: 15 residues. CDR3 coding DNA: TGTGCCAGCAGTGAATACGGCAGGAGGGAGGAGACCCAGTACTTC. Encoded protein: CASSEYGRREETQYF. Supplemented by reference TRBV25-1 and TRBJ2-5, the full variable domain reads EADIYQTPRYLVIGTGKKITLECSQTMGHDKMYWYQQDPGMELHLIHYSYGVNSTEKGDLSSESTVSRIRTEHFPLTLESARPSHTSQYLCASSEYGRREETQYFGPGTRLLVL.

There are a few counts of this clonotype. V usage is TRBV29-1 and J usage is TRBJ1-2, with D unclear. The CDR3 has 11 amino acids. The V gene lost 8 bases and the J gene lost 8 bases, with 15 bases spanning the gap. Germline V lookup: CDR1 SQVTM, CDR2 ANQGSEA. CDR3 nucleotides: TGCAGCATTAAAGGGAATGGCGGCTACACCTTC. Residues: CSIKGNGGYTF.